Shown below are 27 T cell receptor beta chains from a single sample sequenced in a study of cytomegalovirus exposure and HLA in healthy donors. PCR primers comprised 60 Vbeta and 13 Jbeta primers. TCRdb keeps only in-frame clones here, not all; method: immunoSEQ multiplex PCR. The table has 150,000 or so clones, around 72% seen once. The sequenced sample was PBMCs. All receptors derive from a man between 18 and 29 years old in good health and CMV-seropositive.

This clone ranks as medium-sized. The chain combines TRBV5-4 with TRBJ2-5; 10 bases are shared with TRBD2. CDR3 length equals 15 residues. CDR1 SGHNT and CDR2 YYREEE come from the germline V gene (reference sequence). V dropped 5 bases and J dropped 5; count of bases not matched to a gene: 9. DNA of the CDR3: TGTGCCAGCAGGTCTAGCGGGAGTTCGTTGGAGACCCAGTACTTC. It translates to CASRSSGSSLETQYF.

This chain links TRBV19 with TRBJ1-5; TRBD1 is a possible D gene (5 bases). In germline, CDR1 is LNHDA, CDR2 SQIVND (reference sequence). The CDR3 length is 15 residues. Deletions cut 0 bases from V and 7 bases from J, with 13 bases between. Here the CDR3 DNA reads TGTGCCAGTAGTATAGAGTGGGGCCGGGGGCAGCCCCAGCATTTT. Translation: CASSIEWGRGQPQHF.

This clone has just a few counts. The chain combines TRBV5-6 with TRBJ2-3; 8 positions agree with TRBD2. Per the germline V gene, CDR1 is SGHDT and CDR2 is YYEEEE. This CDR3 is built from 19 residues. V was pared by 4 bases and J by 4 bases, with 20 bases of the junction left unmatched. This CDR3 is CASSKISSPTGGGADTQYF. The CDR3 DNA is TGTGCCAGCAGCAAGATCTCCTCTCCGACGGGAGGGGGGGCAGATACGCAGTATTTT.

This chain joins TRBV13 and TRBJ2-1; D is ambiguous. Germline loops: CDR1 PRHDT, CDR2 FYEKMQ (reference sequence). The CDR3 spans 15 residues. V gave up 1 base and J gave up 0 bases, with 7 bases separating them. The CDR3: CASSLEPGSYNEQFF. DNA of the CDR3: TGTGCCAGCAGCTTAGAACCGGGCTCCTACAATGAGCAGTTCTTC.

The J gene is TRBJ1-4, the V gene TRBV7-9; TRBD1 aligns across 7 bases. This CDR3 has 15 residues. The V and J ends lost 5 bases and 6 bases, in that order; junction bases with no gene match: 9. Germline CDR1 SEHNR, CDR2 FQNEAQ (reference sequence). The DNA for the CDR3 is TGTGCCAGCAGCCTATGGACAGGTTTCTATGAAAAACTGTTTTTT. It is translated as CASSLWTGFYEKLFF.

As concerns this clone: Other DNA sequences in the sample encode the same CDR3. This sequence joins TRBV19 and TRBJ1-5; 8 nucleotides match TRBD1. In germline, CDR1 is LNHDA, CDR2 SQIVND (reference sequence). Trimming cost V 3 bases and J 4 bases; bases outside gene matches: 2. The CDR3 length is 14 residues. The CDR3 region has the DNA TGTGCCAGTAGTATCGGGACAGGTAATCAGCCCCAGCATTTT. The encoded protein is CASSIGTGNQPQHF. Full variable domain (missing parts from reference TRBV19 and TRBJ1-5): DGGITQSPKYLFRKEGQNVTLSCEQNLNHDAMYWYRQDPGQGLRLIYYSQIVNDFQKGDIAEGYSVSREKKESFPLTVTSAQKNPTAFYLCASSIGTGNQPQHFGDGTRLSIL.

This chain uses TRBV19 with TRBJ2-1; 11 nucleotides align to TRBD2. V trimming: 3 bases; J trimming: 7 bases; junction bases outside the gene matches: 11. The CDR3 extends over 17 amino acids. Germline values: CDR1 LNHDA, CDR2 SQIVND (reference sequence). CDR3 amino acids: CASSIWLAGGVGNEQFF. As DNA, the CDR3 is TGTGCCAGTAGTATCTGGCTAGCGGGAGGCGTGGGGAATGAGCAGTTCTTC.

V usage is TRBV11-2 and J usage is TRBJ1-1, with unresolved D. The CDR3 totals 13 residues. Trimming took off 2 bases at V and 10 bases at J, with 14 bases between the two ends. CDR1 SGHAT and CDR2 FQNNGV come from the germline V gene. The DNA for the CDR3 is TGTGCCAGCAGCTTACTAGCGGAGTCGGGAGCTTTCTTT. It is translated as CASSLLAESGAFF.

This chain links TRBV6-5 with TRBJ2-5; possible D gene TRBD2, 7 bases. Trimming stripped 1 base from V and 7 bases from J, with 16 bases between. Per the germline V gene, CDR1 is MNHEY and CDR2 is SVGAGI. This CDR3 is 15 amino acids long. The CDR3 sequence: CASSYWGGQGPTQYF. Written as DNA, the CDR3 is TGTGCCAGCAGTTACTGGGGGGGGCAGGGGCCGACCCAGTACTTC.

This chain connects TRBV19 to TRBJ2-1, with TRBD2 matching 15 bases. The CDR3 has 17 amino acids. Per the germline V gene, CDR1 is LNHDA and CDR2 is SQIVND (reference sequence). With V trimmed by 6 bases and J by 4 bases, 7 bases remained unmatched. The CDR3 loop reads CASSGGLAGGAYNEQFF. The CDR3 DNA reads TGTGCCAGTAGCGGAGGACTAGCGGGAGGGGCATACAATGAGCAGTTCTTC.

The chain employs TRBV28 and TRBJ1-2, with D perhaps matching TRBD1 (5 bases). The germline V gene has CDR1 MDHEN and CDR2 SYDVKM. This CDR3 is 13 amino acids long. V was pared by 5 bases and J by 5 bases, with 12 bases between. The CDR3 region is CASSAGGGYGYTF. In DNA, the CDR3 is TGTGCCAGCAGTGCCGGGGGTGGGTATGGCTACACCTTC.

This clone was seen a few times. The CDR3 sequence: CASSQESGRAFETQYF. In DNA, the CDR3 is TGTGCCAGCAGCCAAGAAAGTGGGAGGGCCTTCGAGACCCAGTACTTC. V usage is TRBV4-2 and J usage is TRBJ2-5, with 7 positions matching TRBD2. Germline CDR1 is LGHNA and CDR2 is YNFKEQ. With 0 bases clipped from V and 5 bases from J, the junction kept 9 bases outside the gene matches. The CDR3 consists of 16 residues.

The chain combines TRBV4-3 with TRBJ2-2; 7 bases are shared with TRBD2. V shed 3 bases, J shed 4 bases, and the junction held 14 bases outside the gene matches. The CDR3 loop spans 18 amino acids. CDR1 and CDR2 from the germline V gene are LGHNA and YSLEER. For the CDR3, the DNA is TGCGCCAGCAGCCATCCCGAACCGGGACTAACGGGCACCGGGGAGCTGTTTTTT. It is translated as CASSHPEPGLTGTGELFF.

The chain links TRBV7-2 to TRBJ1-2; 9 bases map to TRBD1. Germline V gene lookup returns CDR1 SGHTA and CDR2 FQGNSA. This CDR3 has 16 amino acids. Unmatched junction bases numbered 11, after V lost 5 bases and J lost 4 bases. CDR3 coding DNA: TGTGCCAGCAGCAATGGACAGGGGATGACAGGCTATGGCTACACCTTC. Its translation: CASSNGQGMTGYGYTF.

The rearrangement uses TRBV6-5 and TRBJ1-2, with D possibly matching TRBD1 (5 bases). Trimming pared 0 bases from V and 8 bases from J, leaving 13 bases between. The CDR3 has 14 amino acids. The germline V gene encodes CDR1 MNHEY and CDR2 SVGAGI. Here the CDR3 DNA reads TGTGCCAGCAGTTACTCTGAAGGGGCCTACGGCTACACCTTC. This translates into CASSYSEGAYGYTF.

The chain is built from TRBV7-2 and TRBJ1-2; D is perhaps TRBD1 (5 bases). The CDR3 sequence is 15 residues long. Per the germline V gene, CDR1 is SGHTA and CDR2 is FQGNSA. Trimming removed 2 bases from V and 4 bases from J, with 14 bases in between. CDR3 nucleotide sequence: TGTGCCAGCAGCTTACCAGGGTCGCTCGGCTATGGCTACACCTTC. Its protein is CASSLPGSLGYGYTF.

The J gene is TRBJ1-1, the V gene TRBV7-9; the D gene is possibly TRBD1 (5 bases). Trimming removed 5 bases at V and 4 bases at J, with 14 bases between. The CDR3 covers 14 residues. Germline lookup yields CDR1 SEHNR and CDR2 FQNEAQ (reference sequence). DNA of the CDR3: TGTGCCAGCAGCCCCCTCATGGGGGGCACTGAAGCTTTCTTT. Protein sequence: CASSPLMGGTEAFF. Together with reference TRBV7-9 and TRBJ1-1, the CDR3 gives the full variable domain: DTGVSQNPRHKITKRGQNVTFRCDPISEHNRLYWYRQTLGQGPEFLTYFQNEAQLEKSRLLSDRFSAERPKGSFSTLEIQRTEQGDSAMYLCASSPLMGGTEAFFGQGTRLTVV.

The V and J genes are TRBV27 and TRBJ2-7, with a tentative D call TRBD1 (6 bases). V was clipped by 6 bases and J by 3 bases, with 15 bases between them. The CDR3 is 14 amino acids. Germline CDR1 is MNHEY and CDR2 is SMNVEV (reference sequence). CDR3 sequence (DNA): TGTGCCAGCAGCCTGAACCCACAGGGCTACGAGCAGTACTTC. Translation: CASSLNPQGYEQYF.

This clone was counted only a few times. The V call is TRBV9, the J call TRBJ1-5, with a possible D match to TRBD1 (6 bases). This CDR3 is 12 amino acids long. Germline V lookup: CDR1 SGDLS, CDR2 YYNGEE. Trimming removed 4 bases from V and 6 bases from J, with 8 bases in between. DNA for the CDR3: TGTGCCAGCAGCCAAGGGGGTCAGCCCCAGCATTTT. As protein: CASSQGGQPQHF.

V and J are TRBV6-5 and TRBJ2-5; 11 bases line up with TRBD2. After removal of 4 bases from V and 3 bases from J, the junction contained 4 bases not matched to a gene. From germline, CDR1 is MNHEY and CDR2 SVGAGI. This CDR3 spans 15 amino acids. Here the CDR3 reads CASSSSSGGKETQYF. In DNA form, the CDR3 reads TGTGCCAGCAGTTCCTCTAGCGGGGGGAAAGAGACCCAGTACTTC.

The chain is built from TRBV29-1 and TRBJ2-3; TRBD2 matches at 12 bases. The CDR3 contains 15 residues. The germline CDR1 and CDR2 sequences are SQVTM and ANQGSEA. V lost 2 bases and J lost 2; bases outside the gene matches: 2. The CDR3 DNA reads as TGCAGCGTTGAACTAGCGGGGGGGTTCACAGATACGCAGTATTTT. It specifies CSVELAGGFTDTQYF.

The chain joins TRBV9 to TRBJ1-3; TRBD1 matches at 8 bases. From germline, CDR1 is SGDLS and CDR2 YYNGEE. Trimming removed 3 bases from V and 3 bases from J; junction bases left unmatched: 8. The CDR3 is 16 residues long. The CDR3 sequence: CASSAPRTGFGNTIYF. As DNA, the CDR3 is TGTGCCAGCAGCGCTCCCCGGACAGGGTTTGGAAACACCATATATTTT.

The chain recombines TRBV9 with TRBJ2-1, with D possibly being TRBD1 (5 bases). Per the germline V gene, CDR1 is SGDLS and CDR2 is YYNGEE. The CDR3 covers 16 residues. Trimming shortened V by 0 bases and J by 4 bases, and 14 bases separated the two germline ends. The CDR3 reads CASSVDQQAEYNEQFF. In DNA form, the CDR3 reads TGTGCCAGCAGCGTAGATCAACAGGCCGAATACAATGAGCAGTTCTTC. Full variable domain (remainder filled in from reference TRBV9 and TRBJ2-1): DSGVTQTPKHLITATGQRVTLRCSPRSGDLSVYWYQQSLDQGLQFLIQYYNGEERAKGNILERFSAQQFPDLHSELNLSSLELGDSALYFCASSVDQQAEYNEQFFGPGTRLTVL.

The rearrangement uses TRBV6-5 and TRBJ2-3, with D hard to call. CDR3 length: 13 amino acids. Trimming pared 2 bases from V and 2 bases from J, leaving 5 bases between. The V gene's germline CDR1 is MNHEY and CDR2 SVGAGI. The CDR3 spells CASSYRYTDTQYF. The CDR3 bases are TGTGCCAGCAGTTACCGTTACACAGATACGCAGTATTTT.

The chain joins TRBV14 to TRBJ2-7, with 7 bases identical to TRBD2. Germline V gene sequence: CDR1 SGHDN, CDR2 FVKESK. V shed 3 bases, J shed 11 bases, and the junction held 7 bases outside the gene matches. This CDR3 contains 12 residues. CDR3 residues: CASSQGGDVEYF. CDR3 bases: TGTGCCAGCAGCCAGGGGGGGGATGTCGAGTACTTC. The variable domain in full, completed from reference TRBV14 and TRBJ2-7, reads EAGVTQFPSHSVIEKGQTVTLRCDPISGHDNLYWYRRVMGKEIKFLLHFVKESKQDESGMPNNRFLAERTGGTYSTLKVQPAELEDSGVYFCASSQGGDVEYFGPGTRLTVT.

This clone was seen only a few times. The V call is TRBV27, the J call TRBJ1-1; 7 bases agree with TRBD1. Germline V gene sequence: CDR1 MNHEY, CDR2 SMNVEV (reference sequence). V dropped 5 bases and J dropped 0; count of bases not matched to a gene: 3. This CDR3 comprises 14 residues. The CDR3 DNA sequence: TGTGCCAGCAGTCCCGGGACAGTGAACACTGAAGCTTTCTTT. Encoded protein: CASSPGTVNTEAFF.

In its sample, this clone was seen a few times. V usage is TRBV5-1 and J usage is TRBJ1-6; D is ambiguous. This CDR3 has 13 residues. CDR1 and CDR2 (germline): SGHRS, YFSETQ. The germline V and J ends were trimmed by 0 bases and 6 bases, with 4 bases remaining between them. The CDR3: CASSLAGNSPLHF. CDR3 nucleotides: TGCGCCAGCAGCTTGGCCGGTAATTCACCCCTCCACTTT. Looking up the rest from reference TRBV5-1 and TRBJ1-6 gives the full variable domain: KAGVTQTPRYLIKTRGQQVTLSCSPISGHRSVSWYQQTPGQGLQFLFEYFSETQRNKGNFPGRFSGRQFSNSRSEMNVSTLELGDSALYLCASSLAGNSPLHFGNGTRLTVT.